This T cell receptor (beta chain) stems from a study of cytomegalovirus exposure and HLA in healthy donors. Study observations and caveats: Among TCR beta chains, those listed as cytomegalovirus-associated numbered over 150. Presence/absence analyses rested on an assumption that sequencing depth was roughly uniform across donors. With DRB1 most and HLA-C fewest, TCR association rates differed between HLA loci in a later analysis. With later analysis, a missense DCLRE1C variant became linked to TCR beta V- and J-gene trimming.

Germline V gene lookup returns CDR1 LNHDA and CDR2 SQIVND (reference sequence). This CDR3 has 12 residues. Trimming shortened V by 3 bases and J by 13 bases, and 13 bases separated the two germline ends. PCR used 60 Vbeta primers and 13 Jbeta primers. Assay: immunoSEQ multiplex PCR; the TCRdb copy retains only in-frame clones and omits some. The sample yields 240,000 or so clones, 82% seen once. About this clone itself: Its antigen is as yet unknown.

This receptor was obtained from a woman in her 40s in good health and CMV-seropositive. The rearrangement links TRBV19 to TRBJ2-1; no clear D. The sequenced sample consisted of PBMCs. CDR3 region: CASSISSHLQFF. The CDR3 region has the DNA TGTGCCAGTAGTATTTCTTCACACCTTCAGTTCTTC.